This T cell receptor beta chain was recovered during a study of human thymus T cells. Note on this clone: Its antigen is as yet unknown.

The CDR3 consists of 14 residues. Germline V CDR1 and CDR2: SNHLY, FYNNEI. V shed 7 bases, J shed 4 bases, and the junction held 6 bases outside the gene matches. Study findings and constraints: Among thymic and blood repertoires, usage of V and J genes appeared biased.

Produced via immunoSEQ multiplex PCR; TCRdb's table is partial and in-frame only. Of about 50,000 clones listed, 95% are singletons. Having corrective surgery for congenital heart defects, healthy Finnish infants were the ones who donated. Genomic DNA was extracted from every available blood leukocyte. This sequence joins TRBV2 and TRBJ2-1, with 8 bases aligning to TRBD1. Source material: blood. The TCR originated in a girl younger than two with a congenital heart defect but otherwise immunologically healthy. The CDR3 region is CASTAGQEYNEQFF. The CDR3 bases are TGTGCCAGCACCGCGGGACAGGAGTACAATGAGCAGTTCTTC.